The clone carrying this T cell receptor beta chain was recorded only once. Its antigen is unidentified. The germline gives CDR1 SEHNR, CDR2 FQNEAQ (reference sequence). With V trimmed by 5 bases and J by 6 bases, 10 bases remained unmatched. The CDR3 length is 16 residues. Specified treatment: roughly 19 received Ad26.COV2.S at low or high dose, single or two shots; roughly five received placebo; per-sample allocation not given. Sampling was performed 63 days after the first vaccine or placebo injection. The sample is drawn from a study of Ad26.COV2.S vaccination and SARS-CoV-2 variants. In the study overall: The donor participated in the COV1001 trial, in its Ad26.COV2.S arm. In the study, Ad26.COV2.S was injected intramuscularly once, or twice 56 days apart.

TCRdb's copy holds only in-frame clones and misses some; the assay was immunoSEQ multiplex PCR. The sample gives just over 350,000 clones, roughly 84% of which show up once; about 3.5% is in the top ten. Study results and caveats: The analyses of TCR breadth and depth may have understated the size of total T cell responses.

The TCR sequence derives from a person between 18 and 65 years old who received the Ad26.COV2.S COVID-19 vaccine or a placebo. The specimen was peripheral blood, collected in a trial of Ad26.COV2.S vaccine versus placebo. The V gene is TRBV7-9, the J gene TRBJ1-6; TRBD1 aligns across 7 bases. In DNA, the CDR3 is TGTGCCAGCAGCGGCCACCCGGGACAGCCTAATTCACCCCTCCACTTT. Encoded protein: CASSGHPGQPNSPLHF.